This T cell receptor beta chain was recovered during a study of shared clonotypes between healthy human individuals. Study summary: The cohort comprised a couple of women and a few men. Their ages spanned 18 to 49 years.

This table comes from immunoSEQ multiplex PCR, and its TCRdb copy is limited to in-frame clones, with some not included. The sample lists about 2 million clones; 90% to 95% were seen once. CDR1 and CDR2 from the germline V gene are MNHEY and SVGAGI. V shed 6 bases and J shed 1 base, with 6 bases lying between them. CDR3 length: 12 residues. In regard to this clone: Different DNA sequences within this sample yield the same CDR3.

The specimen was naive CD4+ T cells sorted from blood. Subset indicated: CD45RA+ positively selected. The chain links TRBV6-5 to TRBJ1-1, with D hard to call. The TCR comes from a man between 18 and 35 years old in good health. CDR3: CASSRRNTEAFF. The CDR3 nucleotides read TGTGCCAGCAGCAGAAGGAACACTGAAGCTTTCTTT.